What follows are 25 T cell receptor beta chains derived from one specimen sequenced in a study of early T cells in non-severe SARS-CoV-2 infection. TCRdb called the 5' RACE reads again in MiXCR, with one record for every CDR3 protein. The table lists around 70,000 distinct CDR3 sequences, roughly 9% of them singletons. Material: whole blood. The receptors were gathered from an adult who was a healthcare worker with PCR-confirmed SARS-CoV-2 infection or an uninfected control (not recorded which).

This clonotype has ten or more counts. The chain recombines TRBV6-4 with TRBJ1-2; D ambiguous. The CDR3 is made up of 13 amino acids. V was shortened by 2 bases and J by 0 bases, with 4 bases between the two germline ends. Per the germline V gene, CDR1 is MRHNA and CDR2 is SNTAGT. The CDR3 region is CASSDGPNYGYTF. DNA for the CDR3: TGTGCCAGCAGTGACGGCCCTAACTATGGCTACACCTTC.

This clonotype showed up just once. A much larger clone sits a single nucleotide away, making a read error possible. The chain combines TRBV7-3 with TRBJ2-3; 8 bases are shared with TRBD2. Germline assignment: CDR1 SGHTA and CDR2 FQGTGA. CDR3 length: 16 residues. The CDR3 is CASSLVASGWADMQYF. The CDR3 DNA follows: TGTGCCAGCAGCTTAGTGGCTAGCGGGTGGGCAGATATGCAGTATTTT.

A few counts support this clonotype. This rearrangement joins TRBV5-1 to TRBJ1-6, with TRBD1 matching over 9 bases. The CDR3 spans 14 residues. The germline V gene encodes CDR1 SGHRS and CDR2 YFSETQ. V shed 4 bases, J shed 7 bases, and the junction held 3 bases outside the gene matches. CDR3 DNA sequence: TGCGCCAGCAGCCAGGACAGGGGAAATTCACCCCTCCACTTT. Protein product: CASSQDRGNSPLHF. Supplemented by reference TRBV5-1 and TRBJ1-6, the full variable domain reads KAGVTQTPRYLIKTRGQQVTLSCSPISGHRSVSWYQQTPGQGLQFLFEYFSETQRNKGNFPGRFSGRQFSNSRSEMNVSTLELGDSALYLCASSQDRGNSPLHFGNGTRLTVT.

This chain joins TRBV11-2 and TRBJ2-1; D gene uncertain. The length of the CDR3 is 20 residues. V was cut by 5 bases and J by 5 bases, with 31 bases left in between. CDR1 and CDR2 from the germline V gene are SGHAT and FQNNGV. In nucleotides, the CDR3 is TGTGCCAGCAGCCCCCGCCCTTTCTCCCTACAGCTATCTCCTAACAATGAGCAGTTCTTC. Amino acid sequence: CASSPRPFSLQLSPNNEQFF. Full variable domain (rest looked up from reference TRBV11-2 and TRBJ2-1): EAGVAQSPRYKIIEKRQSVAFWCNPISGHATLYWYQQILGQGPKLLIQFQNNGVVDDSQLPKDRFSAERLKGVDSTLKIQPAKLEDSAVYLCASSPRPFSLQLSPNNEQFFGPGTRLTVL.

This clonotype turned up a few times. This chain joins TRBV10-1 and TRBJ2-1; the match to TRBD2 covers 10 bases. CDR1 is WNHNN and CDR2 is SYGVQD in the germline V gene (reference sequence). The V and J ends lost 3 bases and 6 bases, in that order; junction bases with no gene match: 8. CDR3 size: 16 residues. CDR3 bases: TGCGCCAGCAGTGATAGCGGGAGGCCCCACGGCAATGAGCAGTTCTTC. Translated: CASSDSGRPHGNEQFF.

The chain recombines TRBV20-1 with TRBJ2-1; D is undetermined. The V end was cut by 5 bases, the J end by 6 bases, with 20 bases between. CDR3 length equals 15 residues. Germline assignment: CDR1 DFQATT and CDR2 SNEGSKA (reference sequence). The CDR3, as DNA: TGCAGTGCTCGTAGACCCAAAACAAACCTCAATGAGCAGTTCTTC. This gives the protein CSARRPKTNLNEQFF.

J is TRBJ1-1 and V is TRBV5-5; 7 nucleotides line up with TRBD1. This CDR3 has 16 residues. J was trimmed by 1 base and V by 2 bases; bases with no gene match: 8. In germline, CDR1 is SGHKS, CDR2 YYEKEE (reference sequence). The CDR3 bases are TGTGCCAGCAGCTTCGATTATGACAGGGCGAACACTGAAGCTTTCTTT. Its protein product is CASSFDYDRANTEAFF.

This rearrangement joins TRBV5-1 to TRBJ1-6; 8 bases map to TRBD1. The germline gives CDR1 SGHRS, CDR2 YFSETQ. Trimming cost V 4 bases and J 7 bases; bases outside gene matches: 7. This CDR3 has 15 amino acids. The DNA for the CDR3 is TGCGCCAGCAGCAGTGGACAGGGTAACAATTCACCCCTCCACTTT. Its translation: CASSSGQGNNSPLHF.

This clonotype was detected many times. The chain links TRBV6-1 to TRBJ2-1, with a weak D call TRBD1 (6 bases). V was shortened by 6 bases and J by 9 bases, with 24 bases between the two germline ends. Germline CDR1 MNHNS, CDR2 SASEGT. The length of the CDR3 is 16 residues. The CDR3 here is CASRPRQDPLRGEQFF. The CDR3 region has the DNA TGTGCCAGCAGGCCCCGACAGGACCCCCTTCGGGGTGAGCAGTTCTTC.

This chain uses TRBV3-1 with TRBJ2-7, with D uncertain. The CDR3 loop spans 11 amino acids. Trimming cost V 4 bases and J 5 bases, with 6 bases left between them. Germline V gene data show CDR1 as LGHDT and CDR2 as YNNKEL (reference sequence). This CDR3 reads CASSRIHEQYF. The CDR3, as DNA: TGTGCCAGCAGCCGGATCCACGAGCAGTACTTC.

The chain has TRBV13 and TRBJ2-4, with D possibly being TRBD1 or TRBD2 (5 bases each). V gave up 1 base and J gave up 0 bases, with 19 bases separating them. This CDR3 comprises 19 residues. Germline CDR1 reads PRHDT; CDR2 reads FYEKMQ (reference sequence). The CDR3, as DNA: TGTGCCAGCAGCTTAGAAGAGGGGATTCACTCATTAGCCAAAAACATTCAGTACTTC. This translates into CASSLEEGIHSLAKNIQYF.

This clonotype came up a few times. The J gene is TRBJ1-6, the V gene TRBV20-1; 7 nucleotides line up with TRBD1. Looked up from germline, CDR1 is DFQATT and CDR2 is SNEGSKA (reference sequence). The CDR3 covers 13 residues. The J segment lost 5 bases and the V segment lost 5 bases, leaving 3 bases of the junction unmatched. This CDR3 reads CSARDRDNSPLHF. The CDR3 DNA sequence: TGCAGTGCTCGGGACAGAGATAATTCACCCCTCCACTTT.

V gene TRBV12-3 or TRBV12-4 combines with J gene TRBJ1-6; TRBD1 might be the D (5 bases). Trimming cost V 4 bases and J 4 bases, with 23 bases left between them. CDR3 length equals 19 residues. CDR3 in amino acids: CASSSASPRDPSYNSPLHF. The CDR3 coding sequence is TGTGCCAGCAGTTCCGCCAGCCCCCGGGACCCCTCTTATAATTCACCCCTCCACTTT.

In this sample, this clonotype turned up a few times. The rearrangement uses TRBV4-1 and TRBJ2-3; 8 positions agree with TRBD2. The CDR3 is 15 amino acids. Unmatched junction bases numbered 9, after V lost 4 bases and J lost 6 bases. CDR1 and CDR2 (germline): MGHRA, YSYEKL. CDR3 nucleotide sequence: TGCGCCAGCAGCCTCTCAGCGGGAGTAGCGGATACGCAGTATTTT. Residues: CASSLSAGVADTQYF.

There are many counts of this clonotype. The chain combines TRBV29-1 with TRBJ2-5; D unresolved. CDR3 length: 13 amino acids. The V end was cut by 1 base, the J end by 7 bases, with 13 bases between. Germline CDR1 is SQVTM and CDR2 is ANQGSEA. The CDR3 loop reads CSVEVGSPGTQYF. CDR3 sequence (DNA): TGCAGCGTTGAAGTGGGATCACCGGGGACCCAGTACTTC.

This clonotype was seen many times. The chain has TRBV20-1 and TRBJ2-7; TRBD2 agrees at 7 bases. The germline V gene has CDR1 DFQATT and CDR2 SNEGSKA (reference sequence). The CDR3 has 15 amino acids. Trimming cost V 3 bases and J 2 bases; bases outside gene matches: 10. The CDR3 nucleotides are TGCAGTGCTAGGAAAGGTCTAGCGGAAGCCTACGAGCAGTACTTC. Amino acids: CSARKGLAEAYEQYF.

This clonotype was found a few times. This chain joins TRBV10-2 and TRBJ1-6, with 8 bases fitting TRBD1. V lost 5 bases, J lost 5 bases, and 2 bases stayed unmatched. The CDR3 has 14 amino acids. Germline CDR1 and CDR2: WSHSY and SAAADI. This CDR3 reads CASSRQGNNSPLHF. As DNA, the CDR3 is TGCGCCAGCAGTAGACAGGGGAATAATTCACCCCTCCACTTT.

The chain links TRBV20-1 to TRBJ1-5; 10 nucleotides match TRBD1. Germline CDR1 reads DFQATT; CDR2 reads SNEGSKA (reference sequence). Trimming removed 6 bases from V and 3 bases from J; junction bases left unmatched: 14. This CDR3 has 17 amino acids. The CDR3 spells CSATNRDRGWNNQPQHF. The CDR3 coding sequence is TGCAGTGCCACGAACCGGGACAGGGGATGGAACAATCAGCCCCAGCATTTT.

V and J are TRBV29-1 and TRBJ2-2; a weak D match, TRBD1 (6 bases). Trimming removed 7 bases at V and 0 bases at J, with 12 bases between. In germline, CDR1 is SQVTM, CDR2 ANQGSEA. This CDR3 contains 14 residues. CDR3 residues: CSAQGRSNTGELFF. The CDR3 bases are TGCAGCGCACAGGGCAGATCGAACACCGGGGAGCTGTTTTTT.

The rearrangement joins TRBV9 to TRBJ2-3; D could derive from TRBD1 or TRBD2 (5 bases each). V lost 3 bases to trimming and J lost 2 bases, with 13 bases between them. The CDR3 has 15 amino acids. Per germline, CDR1 SGDLS and CDR2 YYNGEE. CDR3 sequence (DNA): TGTGCCAGCAGCGCTGCCGGGGCCCCCACAGATACGCAGTATTTT. It codes for CASSAAGAPTDTQYF.

This clonotype was observed a handful of times. The chain is built from TRBV6-5 and TRBJ1-2, with TRBD1 matching over 7 bases. V was pared by 8 bases and J by 6 bases, with 21 bases of the junction left unmatched. The CDR3 extends over 17 amino acids. The germline V gene encodes CDR1 MNHEY and CDR2 SVGAGI. CDR3 in DNA: TGTGCCAGCCTCAAGGCCCCAGGCGTACAGGGGAACAATGGCTACACCTTC. As protein: CASLKAPGVQGNNGYTF.

This clonotype was observed a handful of times. The rearrangement joins TRBV20-1 to TRBJ2-2; TRBD2 matches at 9 bases. CDR3 length equals 15 residues. The germline V gene has CDR1 DFQATT and CDR2 SNEGSKA (reference sequence). With 6 bases clipped from V and 6 bases from J, the junction kept 11 bases outside the gene matches. The CDR3 loop reads CSAETGTSYAGELFF. The CDR3 bases are TGCAGTGCCGAGACCGGGACTAGCTATGCCGGGGAGCTGTTTTTT.

The chain carries TRBV5-1 and TRBJ2-1, with D unclear. Trimming removed 0 bases at V and 1 base at J, with 11 bases between. The CDR3 runs to 16 residues. CDR1 is SGHRS and CDR2 is YFSETQ in the germline V gene. The CDR3 nucleotides read TGCGCCAGCAGCTTGGGATTCGATCCATCCTACAATGAGCAGTTCTTC. Its translation: CASSLGFDPSYNEQFF.

This clonotype was counted only a few times. The chain couples TRBV19 to TRBJ1-2; TRBD1 matches at 8 bases. The germline V gene encodes CDR1 LNHDA and CDR2 SQIVND (reference sequence). V shed 5 bases and J 0 bases; nucleotides not matched to a gene: 8. The CDR3 runs to 16 residues. The CDR3 loop is CASSPDRAKTNYGYTF. CDR3 bases: TGTGCCAGTAGTCCGGACAGGGCGAAAACTAACTATGGCTACACCTTC.

The table lists this clonotype with a few counts. This chain uses TRBV2 with TRBJ2-7; D uncertain. V shed 4 bases and J shed 4 bases, with 17 bases lying between them. The length of the CDR3 is 15 residues. The germline CDR1 and CDR2 sequences are SNHLY and FYNNEI. CDR3 DNA sequence: TGTGCCAGCAGTGCCGACCCCGTCTTGGGTTACGAGCAGTACTTC. This gives the protein CASSADPVLGYEQYF.